This entry concerns a single TCR beta chain. Its antigen is not known. Mismatch with germline at one junction end may stem from a read error. TCRdb itself ran the PCR reads through MiXCR, one entry per CDR3 protein. The profile covers about 510,000 distinct CDR3 sequences, with over 20% appearing a single time and about 0.8% taken by the ten largest. The germline V gene has CDR1 GTSNPN and CDR2 SVGIG (reference sequence). The CDR3 is 15 amino acids. Naive CD8 T cells were FACS-sorted by CD8+CD4-CCR7+CD45RA+ markers. This sample was taken from a study of molecular identifiers for immune sequencing clone quantification. As for the study in general: Replicates involved a five-way split of RNA from around 18,000 or 91,000 naive CD8 cells, with sequencing of four. Study results and limitations: The share of molecules held by clones above 20 RNA copies was over 97% in effector cells and under 1% in naive cells.

The material sequenced was naive CD8+ T cells from blood, with Jurkat cell RNA spiked in. Specified subset: FACS-sorted CD8+CD4-CCR7+CD45RA+ naive T cells. The source of this sequence is a human donor in good health. Some libraries in this study had Jurkat cell RNA spiked in. V gene TRBV30 combines with J gene TRBJ2-3; TRBD2 might be the D (5 bases). The CDR3 region has the DNA TGTGCCTGGAGTAGCACTGGCGGAATGGGAGATACGCGGTATTTT. Translating it yields CAWSSTGGMGDTRYF.